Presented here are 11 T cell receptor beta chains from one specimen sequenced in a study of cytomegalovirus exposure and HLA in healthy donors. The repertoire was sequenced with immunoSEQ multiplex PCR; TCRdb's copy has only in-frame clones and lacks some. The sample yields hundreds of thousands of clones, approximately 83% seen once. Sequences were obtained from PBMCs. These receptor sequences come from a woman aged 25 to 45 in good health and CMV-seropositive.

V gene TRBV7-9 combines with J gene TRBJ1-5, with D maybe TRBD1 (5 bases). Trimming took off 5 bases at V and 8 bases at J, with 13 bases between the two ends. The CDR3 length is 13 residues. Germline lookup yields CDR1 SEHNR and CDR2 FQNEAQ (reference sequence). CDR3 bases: TGTGCCAGCAGCCAAGACAGTTCTGAGCCCCAGCATTTT. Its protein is CASSQDSSEPQHF.

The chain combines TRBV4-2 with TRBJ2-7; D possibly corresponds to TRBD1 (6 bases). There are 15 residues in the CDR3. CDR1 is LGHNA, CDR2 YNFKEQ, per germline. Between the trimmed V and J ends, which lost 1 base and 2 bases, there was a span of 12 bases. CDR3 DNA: TGTGCCAGCAGCCAAGGGGCAGGGGACCCCTACGAGCAGTACTTC. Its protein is CASSQGAGDPYEQYF.

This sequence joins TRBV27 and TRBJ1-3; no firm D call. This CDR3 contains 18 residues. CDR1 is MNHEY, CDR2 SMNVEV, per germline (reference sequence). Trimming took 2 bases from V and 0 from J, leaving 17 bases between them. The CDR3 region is CASSLPRSSGGSGNTIYF. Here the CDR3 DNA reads TGTGCCAGCAGTTTACCCAGGTCGTCAGGAGGCTCTGGAAACACCATATATTTT.

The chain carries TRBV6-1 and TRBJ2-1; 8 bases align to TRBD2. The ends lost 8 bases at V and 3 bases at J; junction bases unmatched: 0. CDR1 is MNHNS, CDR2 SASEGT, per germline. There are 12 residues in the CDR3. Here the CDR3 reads CASLAGYNEQFF. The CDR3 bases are TGTGCCAGCCTAGCGGGCTACAATGAGCAGTTCTTC.

This CDR3 reads CASSAPGTASYEQYF. CDR3 coding DNA: TGTGCCAGCAGCGCTCCCGGGACAGCTTCCTACGAGCAGTACTTC. The gene calls are TRBV2 and TRBJ2-7; TRBD1 matches 7 bases. CDR1 is SNHLY and CDR2 is FYNNEI in the germline V gene. The CDR3 has 15 residues. The V segment lost 6 bases and the J segment 1 base; nucleotides outside the gene matches: 9.

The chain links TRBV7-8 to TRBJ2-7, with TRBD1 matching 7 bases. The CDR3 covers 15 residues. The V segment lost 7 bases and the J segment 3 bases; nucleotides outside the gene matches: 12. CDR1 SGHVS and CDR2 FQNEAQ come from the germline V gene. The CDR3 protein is CASTTGASVNYEQYF. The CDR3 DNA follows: TGTGCCAGCACCACAGGGGCGAGTGTGAACTACGAGCAGTACTTC.

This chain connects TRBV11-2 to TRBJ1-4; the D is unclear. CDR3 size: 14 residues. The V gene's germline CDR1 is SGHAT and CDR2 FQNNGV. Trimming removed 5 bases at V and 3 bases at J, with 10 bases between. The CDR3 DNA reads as TGTGCCAGCAGCCCCCTTGGAGCTAATGAAAAACTGTTTTTT. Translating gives CASSPLGANEKLFF.

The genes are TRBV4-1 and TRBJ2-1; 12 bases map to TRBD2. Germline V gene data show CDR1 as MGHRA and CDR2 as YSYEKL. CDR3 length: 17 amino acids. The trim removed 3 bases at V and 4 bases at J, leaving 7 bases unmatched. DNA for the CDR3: TGCGCCAGCAGCCAGACTGCGACTAGCGGGAGTTACAATGAGCAGTTCTTC. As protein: CASSQTATSGSYNEQFF.

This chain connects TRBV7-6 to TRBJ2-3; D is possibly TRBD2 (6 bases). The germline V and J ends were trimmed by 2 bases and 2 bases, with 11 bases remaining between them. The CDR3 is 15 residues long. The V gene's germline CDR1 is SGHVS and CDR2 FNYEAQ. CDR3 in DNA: TGTGCCAGCAGCTTAATCCGGGAGTCCACAGATACGCAGTATTTT. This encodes CASSLIRESTDTQYF. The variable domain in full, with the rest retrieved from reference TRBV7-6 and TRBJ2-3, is GAGVSQSPRYKVTKRGQDVALRCDPISGHVSLYWYRQALGQGPEFLTYFNYEAQQDKSGLPNDRFSAERPEGSISTLTIQRTEQRDSAMYRCASSLIRESTDTQYFGPGTRLTVL.

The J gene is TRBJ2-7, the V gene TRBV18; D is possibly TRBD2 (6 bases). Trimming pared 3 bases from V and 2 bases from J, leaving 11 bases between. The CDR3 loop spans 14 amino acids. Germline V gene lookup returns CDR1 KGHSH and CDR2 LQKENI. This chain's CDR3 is CASSPPLAPYEQYF. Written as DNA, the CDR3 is TGTGCCAGCTCACCGCCACTAGCCCCCTACGAGCAGTACTTC.

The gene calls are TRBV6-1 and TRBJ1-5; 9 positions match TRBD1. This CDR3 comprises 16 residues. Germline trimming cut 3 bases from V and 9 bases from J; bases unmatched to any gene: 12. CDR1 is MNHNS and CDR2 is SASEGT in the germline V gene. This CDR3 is CASSDTTGTGLMPQHF. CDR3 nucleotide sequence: TGTGCCAGCAGTGACACCACCGGGACAGGGTTAATGCCCCAGCATTTT.